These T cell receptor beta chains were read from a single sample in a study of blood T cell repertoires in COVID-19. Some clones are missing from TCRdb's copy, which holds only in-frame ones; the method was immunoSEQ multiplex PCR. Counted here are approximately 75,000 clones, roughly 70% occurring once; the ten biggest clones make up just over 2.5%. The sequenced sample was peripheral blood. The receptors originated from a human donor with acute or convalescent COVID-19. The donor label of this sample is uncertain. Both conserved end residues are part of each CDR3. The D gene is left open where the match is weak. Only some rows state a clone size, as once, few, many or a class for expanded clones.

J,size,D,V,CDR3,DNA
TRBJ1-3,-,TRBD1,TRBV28,CASSTGQMNTIYF,TGTGCCAGCAGTACGGGACAGATGAACACCATATATTTT
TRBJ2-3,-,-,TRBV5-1,CASSFTPGPTDTQYF,TGCGCCAGCAGCTTCACCCCGGGTCCCACAGATACGCAGTATTTT
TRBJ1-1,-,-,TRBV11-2,CASSFDTGNTEAFF,TGTGCCAGCAGCTTCGACACAGGGAACACTGAAGCTTTCTTT
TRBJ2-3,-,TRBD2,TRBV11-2,CASSRRTSLRTDTQYF,TGTGCCAGCAGCCGCCGGACTAGCCTACGCACAGATACGCAGTATTTT
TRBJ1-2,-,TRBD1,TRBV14,CASSQDLQGSNYGYTF,TGTGCCAGCAGCCAAGATCTACAGGGGAGCAACTATGGCTACACCTTC
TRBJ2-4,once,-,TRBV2,CASSDRVAKNIQYF,TGTGCCAGCAGTGACCGGGTAGCCAAAAACATTCAGTACTTC
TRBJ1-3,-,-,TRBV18,CASSPSGGNTIYF,TGTGCCAGCTCTCCTTCCGGTGGAAACACCATATATTTT
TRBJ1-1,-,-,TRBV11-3,CASSLTVNTEAFF,TGTGCCAGCAGCTTGACAGTAAACACTGAAGCTTTCTTT
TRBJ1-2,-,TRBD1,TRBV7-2,CASRVDRGYGYTF,TGTGCCAGCAGGGTCGACAGGGGCTATGGCTACACCTTC
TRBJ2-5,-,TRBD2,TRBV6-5,CASTISNGGEETQYF,TGTGCCAGCACCATTTCGAACGGGGGGGAAGAGACCCAGTACTTC
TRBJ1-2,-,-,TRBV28,CASSLTVSYGYTF,TGTGCCAGCAGTTTGACAGTCTCCTATGGCTACACCTTC
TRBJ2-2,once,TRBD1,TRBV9,CASSSGQESTGELFF,TGTGCCAGCAGCTCGGGACAGGAATCCACCGGGGAGCTGTTTTTT
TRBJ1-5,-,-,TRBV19,CASSIDGGQGNQPQHF,TGTGCCAGTAGTATAGATGGTGGGCAGGGCAATCAGCCCCAGCATTTT
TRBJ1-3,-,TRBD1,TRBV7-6,CASSRQGGSGNTIYF,TGTGCCAGCAGCAGACAGGGGGGCTCTGGAAACACCATATATTTT
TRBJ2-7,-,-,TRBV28,CATQEGEYEQYF,TGTGCCACGCAGGAGGGAGAATACGAGCAGTACTTC
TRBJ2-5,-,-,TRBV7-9,CASSLVGETQYF,TGTGCCAGCAGCTTAGTCGGAGAGACCCAGTACTTC
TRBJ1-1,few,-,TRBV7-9,CASRSETPGTEAFF,TGTGCCAGCAGGTCTGAAACCCCGGGCACTGAAGCTTTCTTT
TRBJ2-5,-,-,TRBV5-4,CASSLGGGKETQYF,TGTGCCAGCAGCTTGGGAGGAGGGAAAGAGACCCAGTACTTC
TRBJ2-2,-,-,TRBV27,CASSPLVGVDTGELFF,TGTGCCAGCAGTCCCTTGGTCGGGGTCGACACCGGGGAGCTGTTTTTT
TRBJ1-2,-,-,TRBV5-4,CASSKTGSGYTF,TGTGCCAGCAGCAAGACAGGTTCTGGCTACACCTTC
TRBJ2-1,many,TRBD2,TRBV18,CASSPLSLAGGPGEQFF,TGTGCCAGCTCACCACTCTCCCTAGCGGGAGGGCCGGGAGAGCAGTTCTTC
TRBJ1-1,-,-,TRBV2,CASSEKQGNTEAFF,TGTGCCAGCAGTGAAAAGCAGGGGAACACTGAAGCTTTCTTT
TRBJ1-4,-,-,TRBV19,CASSITGGDEKLFF,TGTGCCAGTAGTATTACAGGCGGTGATGAAAAACTGTTTTTT
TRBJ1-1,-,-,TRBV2,CASVPASWNTEAFF,TGTGCCAGCGTCCCAGCGTCCTGGAACACTGAAGCTTTCTTT
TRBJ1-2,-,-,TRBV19,CATQGFDYGYTF,TGTGCCACCCAGGGTTTTGACTATGGCTACACCTTC
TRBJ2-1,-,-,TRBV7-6,CASSLDQSRYNEQFF,TGTGCCAGCAGCTTAGATCAAAGCCGGTACAATGAGCAGTTCTTC
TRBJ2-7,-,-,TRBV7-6,CASSLQRGEQYF,TGTGCCAGCAGCTTACAACGAGGCGAGCAGTACTTC
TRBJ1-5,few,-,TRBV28,CASRIGGEGQPQHF,TGTGCCAGCAGGATTGGGGGGGAAGGTCAGCCCCAGCATTTT
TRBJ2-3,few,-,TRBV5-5,CASSLGARVTDTQYF,TGTGCCAGCAGCTTGGGAGCCAGGGTGACAGATACGCAGTATTTT
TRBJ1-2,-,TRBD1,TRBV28,CASSQGQGAVAGYTF,TGTGCCAGCAGTCAGGGACAGGGGGCCGTTGCTGGCTACACCTTC
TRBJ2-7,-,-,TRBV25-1,CASSDAGLQLREQYF,TGTGCCAGCAGTGATGCCGGACTACAACTGAGGGAGCAGTACTTC
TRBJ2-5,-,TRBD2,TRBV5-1,CASSPRTSGRGETQYF,TGCGCCAGCAGCCCGCGGACTAGCGGGAGGGGAGAGACCCAGTACTTC
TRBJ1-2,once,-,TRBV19,CASTTVEKGGPPTF,TGTGCCAGTACCACAGTGGAAAAGGGGGGGCCGCCAACGTTC
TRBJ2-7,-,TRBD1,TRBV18,CASSPAGGCSYEQYF,TGTGCCAGCTCACCGGCAGGGGGTTGCTCCTACGAGCAGTACTTC
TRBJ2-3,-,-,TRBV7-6,CASNPLGRSASTDTQYF,TGTGCCAGCAACCCCCTAGGAAGGAGCGCTAGCACAGATACGCAGTATTTT
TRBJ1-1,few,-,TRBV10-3,CAISDRAENTEAFF,TGTGCCATCAGTGACAGGGCCGAGAACACTGAAGCTTTCTTT
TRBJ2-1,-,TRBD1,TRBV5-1,CASTGQGIYNEQFF,TGCGCCAGCACCGGACAGGGTATCTACAATGAGCAGTTCTTC
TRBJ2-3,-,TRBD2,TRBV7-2,CASSFLAGGRTDTQYF,TGTGCCAGCAGCTTTCTAGCGGGAGGGAGGACAGATACGCAGTATTTT
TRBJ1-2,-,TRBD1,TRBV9,CASSVEAGGVYGYTF,TGTGCCAGCAGCGTAGAGGCAGGGGGCGTCTATGGCTACACCTTC
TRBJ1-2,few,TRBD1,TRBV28,CASRDRGPNYGYTF,TGTGCCAGCAGAGACAGGGGTCCTAACTATGGCTACACCTTC
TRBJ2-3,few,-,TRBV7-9,CASSGLTDTQYF,TGTGCCAGCAGCGGACTCACAGATACGCAGTATTTT
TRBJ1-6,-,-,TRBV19,CASSDGALHF,TGTGCCAGTAGTGACGGGGCCCTCCACTTT
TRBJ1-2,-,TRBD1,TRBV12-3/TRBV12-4,CASSTQGASGYTF,TGTGCCAGCAGTACCCAGGGGGCCAGTGGCTACACCTTC
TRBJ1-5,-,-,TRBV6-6,CASNGVGKPQHF,TGTGCCAGCAATGGTGTGGGCAAGCCCCAGCATTTT
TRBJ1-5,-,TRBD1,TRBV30,CAWSPGGDQPQHF,TGTGCCTGGAGTCCAGGGGGCGATCAGCCCCAGCATTTT
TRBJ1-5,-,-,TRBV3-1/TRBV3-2,CASSQVGTLLRSNQPQHF,TGTGCCAGCAGCCAAGTGGGGACACTCCTACGGAGCAATCAGCCCCAGCATTTT
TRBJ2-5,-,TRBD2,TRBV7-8,CASSFSGGDKETQYF,TGTGCCAGCAGCTTTAGCGGGGGGGACAAAGAGACCCAGTACTTC
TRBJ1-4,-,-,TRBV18,CASSPSSSNEKLFF,TGTGCCAGCTCACCTTCGTCCTCCAATGAAAAACTGTTTTTT
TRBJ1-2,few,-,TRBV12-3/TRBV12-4,CASSLQAAGYTF,TGTGCCAGCAGTCTTCAAGCGGCGGGCTACACCTTC
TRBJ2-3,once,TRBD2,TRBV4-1,CASSQVGAGGSTDTQYF,TGCGCCAGCAGCCAAGTCGGTGCGGGGGGTAGCACAGATACGCAGTATTTT